The 32 T cell receptor beta chains reported below all come from one sample, sequenced in a study of cytomegalovirus exposure and HLA in healthy donors. Use of 60 Vbeta and 13 Jbeta primers characterized the PCR. TCRdb's table, derived via immunoSEQ multiplex PCR, lists solely in-frame clones and lacks some. The table shows 95,000 to 150,000 clones, with roughly 80% occurring only once. Material for sequencing was PBMCs. Receptor source: a man aged 25-45 years in good health and CMV-seronegative.

The chain combines TRBV19 with TRBJ2-7; maybe TRBD1 (5 bases). Deletions cut 1 base from V and 3 bases from J, with 7 bases between. Germline V gene data show CDR1 as LNHDA and CDR2 as SQIVND (reference sequence). This CDR3 is built from 13 residues. Here the CDR3 reads CASSIGQGYEQYF. The CDR3, as DNA: TGTGCCAGTAGTATAGGCCAGGGCTACGAGCAGTACTTC.

The chain employs TRBV27 and TRBJ2-1; D may be TRBD1 (5 bases). The CDR3 length is 14 residues. Deletions cut 4 bases from V and 10 bases from J, with 17 bases between. The germline V gene encodes CDR1 MNHEY and CDR2 SMNVEV (reference sequence). CDR3 region: CASSYATLRGEQFF. DNA of the CDR3: TGTGCCAGCAGTTACGCAACTTTAAGGGGAGAGCAGTTCTTC.

The V and J genes are TRBV5-5 and TRBJ1-5; TRBD1 matches at 8 bases. The CDR3 is made up of 18 amino acids. Germline CDR1 and CDR2: SGHKS and YYEKEE (reference sequence). With V trimmed by 1 base and J by 2 bases, 11 bases remained unmatched. The CDR3 coding sequence is TGTGCCAGCAGCTTGACGAATCAGGGGGCATGGGGCAATCAGCCCCAGCATTTT. It encodes CASSLTNQGAWGNQPQHF.

Notes on this clone: Within the sample, other DNA sequences also encode this same CDR3. The chain has TRBV5-1 and TRBJ2-1; no clear D gene. Trimming shortened V by 4 bases and J by 8 bases, and 13 bases separated the two germline ends. Germline-derived CDR1 and CDR2 are SGHRS and YFSETQ. This CDR3 region has 13 residues. Here the CDR3 reads CASSPPPRDEQFF. The CDR3 region has the DNA TGCGCCAGCAGCCCACCGCCTCGGGATGAGCAGTTCTTC. The variable domain in full, completed from reference TRBV5-1 and TRBJ2-1, reads KAGVTQTPRYLIKTRGQQVTLSCSPISGHRSVSWYQQTPGQGLQFLFEYFSETQRNKGNFPGRFSGRQFSNSRSEMNVSTLELGDSALYLCASSPPPRDEQFFGPGTRLTVL.

CDR3 sequence (DNA): TGTGCCAGCAGTAAACAGGGGCCCCGGGGCGGGGAGCTGTTTTTT. Its protein is CASSKQGPRGGELFF. The V gene is TRBV28, the J gene TRBJ2-2, with 7 bases lining up with TRBD1. The CDR3 is 15 amino acids. Per germline, CDR1 MDHEN and CDR2 SYDVKM. The ends lost 5 bases at V and 7 bases at J; junction bases unmatched: 10.

The genes are TRBV5-1 and TRBJ2-7; 9 bases are shared with TRBD2. J gave up 5 bases and V 4 bases, and 16 bases lay outside the gene matches. Germline-derived CDR1 and CDR2 are SGHRS and YFSETQ. The CDR3 runs 17 residues. CDR3 protein: CASSGGGGGGNPHEQYF. Written as DNA, the CDR3 is TGCGCCAGCAGCGGAGGCGGGGGGGGCGGAAATCCCCACGAGCAGTACTTC.

The gene calls are TRBV13 and TRBJ2-1, with TRBD2 matching over 10 bases. Per germline, CDR1 PRHDT and CDR2 FYEKMQ (reference sequence). This CDR3 contains 16 residues. The V segment lost 5 bases and the J segment 3 bases; nucleotides outside the gene matches: 7. The CDR3 DNA reads as TGTGCCAGCAGCACCCGGACTAGCGGAGACTACAATGAGCAGTTCTTC. This codes for CASSTRTSGDYNEQFF.

The rearrangement uses TRBV9 and TRBJ2-3, with D tentatively TRBD1 (6 bases). This CDR3 comprises 14 residues. Germline lookup yields CDR1 SGDLS and CDR2 YYNGEE. V was cut by 7 bases and J by 3 bases, with 15 bases left in between. The CDR3 region is CASGMGAVTDTQYF. CDR3 bases: TGTGCCAGCGGAATGGGGGCAGTGACAGATACGCAGTATTTT.

The chain combines TRBV6-5 with TRBJ1-5, with TRBD1 identical over 10 bases. J gave up 0 bases and V 8 bases, and 4 bases lay outside the gene matches. The CDR3 is 15 amino acids. Germline assignment: CDR1 MNHEY and CDR2 SVGAGI. The CDR3 here is CASRRDRGSNQPQHF. CDR3 nucleotides: TGTGCCAGCCGTAGGGACAGGGGTAGCAATCAGCCCCAGCATTTT.

This chain uses TRBV6-5 with TRBJ2-3, with D possibly matching TRBD1 (5 bases). The V gene lost 2 bases and the J gene lost 3 bases, with 12 bases spanning the gap. Germline loops: CDR1 MNHEY, CDR2 SVGAGI. The CDR3 consists of 15 residues. CDR3 nucleotides: TGTGCCAGCAGTTACAAGGGGCGTCAAACAGATACGCAGTATTTT. Its translation is CASSYKGRQTDTQYF.

This chain connects TRBV28 to TRBJ2-7; 9 positions agree with TRBD1. Germline lookup yields CDR1 MDHEN and CDR2 SYDVKM. V lost 6 bases, J lost 7 bases, and 4 bases stayed unmatched. CDR3 size: 12 residues. CDR3 amino acids: CASRLQGAEQYF. The CDR3 DNA sequence: TGTGCCAGCAGGCTACAGGGGGCAGAGCAGTACTTC.

The gene calls are TRBV27 and TRBJ1-2; tentatively, D is TRBD1 (6 bases). This CDR3 contains 16 residues. V was trimmed by 5 bases and J by 8 bases, leaving 24 bases between them. Germline V gives CDR1 MNHEY, CDR2 SMNVEV (reference sequence). The CDR3 region has the DNA TGTGCCAGCAGTAACGGGATCGACAGGTTCCAACCGGGCTACACCTTC. Protein: CASSNGIDRFQPGYTF.

The rearrangement joins TRBV15 to TRBJ1-4, with D maybe TRBD1 (6 bases). Germline loops: CDR1 LNHNV, CDR2 YYDKDF (reference sequence). The length of the CDR3 is 16 residues. Trimming left V 0 bases short and J 5 bases short, with 13 bases between. CDR3 coding DNA: TGTGCCACCAGCAGAGAATTGAGGGGGTTAAATGAAAAACTGTTTTTT. It translates to CATSRELRGLNEKLFF.

The chain links TRBV9 to TRBJ2-5; 7 bases agree with TRBD1. This CDR3 spans 14 amino acids. Looked up from germline, CDR1 is SGDLS and CDR2 is YYNGEE. The V segment lost 3 bases and the J segment 5 bases; nucleotides outside the gene matches: 7. The CDR3 loop is CASSGQGLGETQYF. The CDR3 nucleotides read TGTGCCAGCAGCGGACAGGGTCTGGGGGAGACCCAGTACTTC. Supplemented by reference TRBV9 and TRBJ2-5, the full variable domain reads DSGVTQTPKHLITATGQRVTLRCSPRSGDLSVYWYQQSLDQGLQFLIQYYNGEERAKGNILERFSAQQFPDLHSELNLSSLELGDSALYFCASSGQGLGETQYFGPGTRLLVL.

The V call is TRBV13, the J call TRBJ2-6; TRBD2 matches at 9 bases. The germline gives CDR1 PRHDT, CDR2 FYEKMQ (reference sequence). This CDR3 region has 18 residues. Trimming at V came to 3 bases and at J to 3 bases, leaving 9 bases not matched to a gene. The CDR3 DNA reads as TGTGCCAGCAGCTTCTACAGGCGGGGGGGCTATGGGGCCAACGTCCTGACTTTC. It codes for CASSFYRRGGYGANVLTF.

V usage is TRBV29-1 and J usage is TRBJ2-3; TRBD2 agrees at 13 bases. CDR1 and CDR2 from the germline V gene are SQVTM and ANQGSEA. Trimming at V came to 3 bases and at J to 6 bases, leaving 9 bases not matched to a gene. This CDR3 is 16 amino acids long. The CDR3 DNA is TGCAGCGTTGAGAGGACTAGCGGGGGCCTTAGGGATACGCAGTATTTT. It is translated as CSVERTSGGLRDTQYF.

This clone was seen a handful of times. This chain uses TRBV9 with TRBJ2-1; 9 bases map to TRBD1. Looked up from germline, CDR1 is SGDLS and CDR2 is YYNGEE. This CDR3 spans 15 amino acids. With V trimmed by 0 bases and J by 4 bases, 2 bases remained unmatched. CDR3 nucleotide sequence: TGTGCCAGCAGCGTAGGGACAGGGGTATACAATGAGCAGTTCTTC. This codes for CASSVGTGVYNEQFF.

The rearrangement links TRBV7-2 to TRBJ2-2; weak D call: TRBD2 (6 bases). V shed 8 bases and J shed 6 bases, with 22 bases lying between them. CDR3 length: 16 amino acids. Germline CDR1 reads SGHTA; CDR2 reads FQGNSA. CDR3 residues: CASDLGLGGSAGELFF. As DNA, the CDR3 is TGTGCCAGCGATCTGGGTCTCGGGGGATCGGCCGGGGAGCTGTTTTTT.

V usage is TRBV5-6 and J usage is TRBJ2-7, with 14 bases fitting TRBD2. Germline V gives CDR1 SGHDT, CDR2 YYEEEE. The CDR3 runs to 13 residues. With 3 bases clipped from V and 11 bases from J, the junction kept 4 bases outside the gene matches. The chain's CDR3 is CASSSGGLAGEYF. The DNA of the CDR3 is TGTGCCAGCAGCTCCGGGGGACTAGCGGGGGAGTACTTC.

The chain links TRBV6-4 to TRBJ1-6, with a tentative D call TRBD1 (5 bases). The length of the CDR3 is 13 residues. Per germline, CDR1 MRHNA and CDR2 SNTAGT. V was cut by 2 bases and J by 9 bases, with 8 bases left in between. The CDR3 here is CASSDRGGSPLHF. For the CDR3, the DNA is TGTGCCAGCAGTGACAGGGGAGGTTCACCCCTCCACTTT.

Note on this clone: The sample holds other DNA sequences that translate to the same CDR3. The CDR3 sequence: CASSLRLAGRGEQYF. The CDR3 DNA sequence: TGTGCCAGCAGTTTAAGACTGGCGGGGCGAGGAGAGCAGTACTTC. The V call is TRBV28, the J call TRBJ2-7; perhaps TRBD2 as D (6 bases). V was shortened by 2 bases and J by 7 bases, with 18 bases between the two germline ends. This CDR3 is built from 15 residues. Germline loops: CDR1 MDHEN, CDR2 SYDVKM.

This clone was counted a single time. The chain has TRBV27 and TRBJ2-7, with TRBD1 identical over 8 bases. The trim removed 5 bases at V and 5 bases at J, leaving 11 bases unmatched. Looked up from germline, CDR1 is MNHEY and CDR2 is SMNVEV (reference sequence). The CDR3 contains 15 residues. CDR3 loop: CASSTGQGKVDEQYF. The CDR3 DNA sequence: TGTGCCAGCAGTACCGGACAGGGAAAGGTCGACGAGCAGTACTTC.

The V call is TRBV7-2, the J call TRBJ2-5, with 8 bases aligning to TRBD1. Germline V gene data show CDR1 as SGHTA and CDR2 as FQGNSA. V shed 5 bases, J shed 14 bases, and the junction held 10 bases outside the gene matches. The CDR3 sequence is 12 residues long. The CDR3 loop reads CASSAIPGQAYF. The CDR3 coding sequence is TGTGCCAGCAGCGCAATACCGGGACAGGCCTACTTC.

In this sample, this clone turned up a few times. This chain connects TRBV28 to TRBJ2-7, with a tentative D call TRBD1 (5 bases). This CDR3 has 16 amino acids. The germline V gene has CDR1 MDHEN and CDR2 SYDVKM. The V end lost 5 bases, the J end lost 0 bases, and 17 bases lay between the germline ends. The CDR3 reads CASSHTLWGSSYEQYF. The CDR3 nucleotides read TGTGCCAGCAGTCATACCCTCTGGGGCAGCTCCTACGAGCAGTACTTC.

This sequence joins TRBV5-1 and TRBJ1-1; D is perhaps TRBD1 (5 bases). Looked up from germline, CDR1 is SGHRS and CDR2 is YFSETQ. Trimming left V 4 bases short and J 4 bases short, with 20 bases between. The CDR3 is made up of 16 amino acids. CDR3 region: CASSNTRTSRTTEAFF. DNA of the CDR3: TGCGCCAGCAGCAACACCAGGACATCCCGGACCACTGAAGCTTTCTTT.

V and J are TRBV4-1 and TRBJ1-3, with D maybe TRBD1 (6 bases). CDR1 MGHRA and CDR2 YSYEKL come from the germline V gene. V shed 3 bases and J shed 2 bases, with 11 bases lying between them. The CDR3 length is 15 residues. The CDR3 is CASSQPGTTGNTIYF. For the CDR3, the DNA is TGCGCCAGCAGCCAGCCCGGGACAACTGGAAACACCATATATTTT.

This clone was observed a handful of times. The chain employs TRBV6-1 and TRBJ2-7; 9 bases fit TRBD2. The CDR3 runs 13 residues. CDR1 is MNHNS and CDR2 is SASEGT in the germline V gene. V lost 6 bases to trimming and J lost 0 bases; unmatched junction nucleotides: 0. CDR3 bases: TGTGCCAGCAGGCGGGGGGGCTCCTACGAGCAGTACTTC. This translates into CASRRGGSYEQYF.

V and J are TRBV6-4 and TRBJ1-4, with D unclear. There are 13 residues in the CDR3. Germline lookup yields CDR1 MRHNA and CDR2 SNTAGT. With 3 bases removed from V and 7 bases from J, the gap between germline ends came to 9 bases. DNA for the CDR3: TGTGCCAGCAGTGAGATGAACGGTGAAAAACTGTTTTTT. Protein sequence: CASSEMNGEKLFF.

This clone was recorded a few times. The J gene is TRBJ2-7, the V gene TRBV6-1, with D possibly matching TRBD1 (8 bases). The V and J ends lost 8 bases and 10 bases respectively, with 15 bases between them. The germline CDR1 and CDR2 sequences are MNHNS and SASEGT. The CDR3 totals 11 residues. CDR3 nucleotides: TGTGCCAGCGGCACAGGGGGGGCACAGTACTTC. As protein: CASGTGGAQYF.

The chain combines TRBV18 with TRBJ1-1; D perhaps matches TRBD1 (5 bases). This CDR3 is 15 amino acids long. Germline V gives CDR1 KGHSH, CDR2 LQKENI. V was shortened by 0 bases and J by 11 bases, with 19 bases between the two germline ends. The CDR3 DNA reads as TGTGCCAGCTCACCACCGGGACTCCCTCTCGGATCGGCTTTCTTT. The encoded protein is CASSPPGLPLGSAFF.

The V gene is TRBV21-1, the J gene TRBJ1-4. TRBV21-1 is recorded as a pseudogene. This CDR3 region has 18 residues. This chain's CDR3 is CASSSLGGVVATNEKLFF. DNA of the CDR3: TGTGCCAGCAGCTCCCTGGGGGGGGTCGTGGCAACTAATGAAAAACTGTTTTTT.

This sequence joins TRBV11-2 and TRBJ1-4, with D perhaps matching TRBD1 (5 bases). The CDR3 has 19 residues. With 6 bases removed from V and 1 base from J, the gap between germline ends came to 24 bases. Germline V CDR1 and CDR2: SGHAT, FQNNGV. The CDR3 coding sequence is TGTGCCAGCAGAAGCGCCGCCGCAGGGACTGCTTTAACTAATGAAAAACTGTTTTTT. It translates to CASRSAAAGTALTNEKLFF.